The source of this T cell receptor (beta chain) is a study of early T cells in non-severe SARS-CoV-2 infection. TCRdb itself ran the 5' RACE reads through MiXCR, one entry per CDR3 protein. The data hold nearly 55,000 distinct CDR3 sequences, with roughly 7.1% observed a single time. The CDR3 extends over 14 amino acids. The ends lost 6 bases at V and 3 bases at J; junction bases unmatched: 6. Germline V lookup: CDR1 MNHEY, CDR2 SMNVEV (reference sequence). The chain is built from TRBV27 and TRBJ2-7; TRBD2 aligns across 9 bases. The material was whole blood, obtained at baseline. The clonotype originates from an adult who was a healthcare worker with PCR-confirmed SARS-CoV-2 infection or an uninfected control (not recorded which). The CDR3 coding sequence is TGTGCCAGCAGATTAGCGGGAGACCGCTACGAGCAGTACTTC. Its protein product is CASRLAGDRYEQYF.